A single sample is the source of the 14 T cell receptor beta chains below, sequenced in a study of blood T cell repertoires in COVID-19. Sequencing used immunoSEQ multiplex PCR; TCRdb keeps in-frame clones, though not all of them. The data show 97,000 or so clones, about nine tenths seen once. Sample: peripheral blood. These receptors originate from a man over 45 with acute or convalescent COVID-19.

The V and J genes are TRBV5-1 and TRBJ1-4, with TRBD1 as a possible D gene (6 bases). The CDR3 is made up of 15 amino acids. V dropped 4 bases and J dropped 7 bases, with 17 bases sitting between them. The germline V gene has CDR1 SGHRS and CDR2 YFSETQ. CDR3 protein: CASSQSTDRGEKLFF. The CDR3 DNA is TGCGCCAGCAGCCAGTCAACGGACAGAGGTGAAAAACTGTTTTTT.

The chain links TRBV19 to TRBJ1-1; D perhaps matches TRBD1 (5 bases). This CDR3 spans 12 amino acids. Germline values: CDR1 LNHDA, CDR2 SQIVND (reference sequence). V was cut by 3 bases and J by 7 bases, with 9 bases left in between. The CDR3 is CASSIRQFEAFF. The CDR3 DNA sequence: TGTGCCAGTAGTATCAGACAGTTTGAAGCTTTCTTT.

V is TRBV18 and J is TRBJ2-5; TRBD2 might be the D (6 bases). Germline CDR1 reads KGHSH; CDR2 reads LQKENI. V lost 3 bases and J 4 bases, leaving 9 bases between the germline ends. The CDR3 length is 13 residues. CDR3 DNA: TGTGCCAGCTCACCTTCAGCGGGAGAGACCCAGTACTTC. As protein: CASSPSAGETQYF.

The CDR3 nucleotides are TGTGCTAGTGGCCGGGACAATCCCTATAATTCACCCCTCCACTTT. This gives the protein CASGRDNPYNSPLHF. V gene TRBV12-5 combines with J gene TRBJ1-6; weak D call: TRBD1 (6 bases). The CDR3 covers 15 residues. In germline, CDR1 is LGHNT, CDR2 FRNRAP. V lost 6 bases to trimming and J lost 2 bases, with 11 bases between them.

This chain links TRBV7-9 with TRBJ2-1, with 9 bases matching TRBD1. V lost 6 bases and J lost 4; bases outside the gene matches: 7. CDR3 size: 15 residues. From germline, CDR1 is SEHNR and CDR2 FQNEAQ (reference sequence). The CDR3: CASRGTGQGYNEQFF. The CDR3 DNA is TGTGCCAGCAGAGGGACGGGACAGGGATACAATGAGCAGTTCTTC.

V and J are TRBV2 and TRBJ1-6; TRBD1 matches 10 bases. CDR3 length: 15 amino acids. V was pared by 5 bases and J by 7 bases, with 5 bases of the junction left unmatched. Germline V CDR1 and CDR2: SNHLY, FYNNEI. The CDR3 spells CASSSGTGVNSPLHF. In nucleotides, the CDR3 is TGTGCCAGCAGTTCCGGGACAGGGGTGAATTCACCCCTCCACTTT.

V gene TRBV29-1 combines with J gene TRBJ1-2; a weak D match, TRBD1 (5 bases). CDR1 is SQVTM and CDR2 is ANQGSEA in the germline V gene. Trimming cost V 3 bases and J 3 bases, with 8 bases left between them. The CDR3 consists of 12 residues. The CDR3 region has the DNA TGCAGCGTTGACAGGGAGGACTATGGCTACACCTTC. The encoded protein is CSVDREDYGYTF.

The rearrangement uses TRBV7-2 and TRBJ2-3; no reliable D call. V gave up 5 bases and J gave up 7 bases, with 10 bases separating them. Germline assignment: CDR1 SGHTA and CDR2 FQGNSA. The CDR3 extends over 12 amino acids. CDR3 nucleotides: TGTGCCAGCAGCAGTCCACTAAATACGCAGTATTTT. It codes for CASSSPLNTQYF.

The V gene is TRBV19, the J gene TRBJ2-1; 13 bases agree with TRBD2. The CDR3 is 17 amino acids. CDR1 is LNHDA and CDR2 is SQIVND in the germline V gene (reference sequence). Losses at the gene ends were 6 bases for V and 4 bases for J; bases not matched to a gene: 9. CDR3 nucleotide sequence: TGTGCCAGTAGGAATGGACTAGCGGGAGCTCGGTACAATGAGCAGTTCTTC. It is translated as CASRNGLAGARYNEQFF.

CDR3 nucleotides: TGCAGTGCTAGAGATCGGGATACGCAGTATTTT. The encoded protein is CSARDRDTQYF. This sequence joins TRBV20-1 and TRBJ2-3; D ambiguous. V lost 0 bases and J 6 bases, leaving 4 bases between the germline ends. The CDR3 has 11 amino acids. Germline CDR1 is DFQATT and CDR2 is SNEGSKA (reference sequence).

The genes are TRBV24-1 and TRBJ2-3; D is possibly TRBD1 (6 bases). V was clipped by 9 bases and J by 6 bases, with 12 bases between them. The CDR3 has 12 residues. Germline lookup yields CDR1 KGHDR and CDR2 SFDVKD. CDR3 sequence: CATDRRWDTQYF. Here the CDR3 DNA reads TGTGCCACCGACAGGAGATGGGATACGCAGTATTTT.

The CDR3 DNA reads TGTGCCAGCCTCGAACAGAACCAAGAGACCCAGTACTTC. As protein: CASLEQNQETQYF. The chain employs TRBV13 and TRBJ2-5; D not resolved. CDR1 and CDR2 (germline): PRHDT, FYEKMQ (reference sequence). V gave up 8 bases and J gave up 0 bases, with 10 bases separating them. CDR3 length equals 13 residues.

This clone appeared once. The CDR3 region is CAWGSGSHTYEQYF. The CDR3 DNA reads as TGTGCCTGGGGTAGCGGGAGCCACACCTACGAGCAGTACTTC. The chain combines TRBV30 with TRBJ2-7, with 9 bases that match TRBD2. This CDR3 has 14 amino acids. V shed 5 bases and J 2 bases; nucleotides not matched to a gene: 7. Germline-derived CDR1 and CDR2 are GTSNPN and SVGIG (reference sequence).

This chain joins TRBV12-3 or TRBV12-4 and TRBJ2-5; TRBD1 matches 8 bases. CDR3 length equals 13 residues. The V and J ends lost 5 bases and 3 bases, in that order; junction bases with no gene match: 2. The CDR3 sequence: CASSPDREETQYF. For the CDR3, the DNA is TGTGCCAGCAGTCCGGACAGGGAAGAGACCCAGTACTTC.